This T cell receptor beta chain is drawn from a study of early T cells in non-severe SARS-CoV-2 infection. Separate cDNA molecules each had unique molecular identifiers attached to them. TCRdb analysed the 5' RACE reads with MiXCR anew, one entry per CDR3 protein. The profile shows about 48,000 distinct CDR3 sequences, about 6% of them singletons. The CDR3 is 13 residues long. Trimming removed 7 bases from V and 2 bases from J; junction bases left unmatched: 8. CDR1 and CDR2 from the germline V gene are DFQATT and SNEGSKA (reference sequence). The chain is built from TRBV20-1 and TRBJ2-7; 7 positions match TRBD2. The sequence was collected from an adult who was a healthcare worker with PCR-confirmed SARS-CoV-2 infection or an uninfected control (not recorded which). The specimen comprised whole blood, sampled at baseline. CDR3 bases: TGCAGTGTTCGAGGGACTAATCCCTACGAGCAGTACTTC. Its protein is CSVRGTNPYEQYF.